Reported below is one T cell receptor beta chain. Its antigen is not known. There are 14 residues in the CDR3. The V and J ends lost 2 bases and 5 bases, in that order; junction bases with no gene match: 1. Germline CDR1 is KGHSH and CDR2 is LQKENI. This entry comes from a study of T cells in localized non-small cell lung cancer. Study findings and constraints: Median around 56 top-100 tumor clones were shared with paired adjacent lung. Uninvolved nearby lung showed the greatest T cell clonality, exceeding that found in tumor. Sequencing involved a lone tumor region, leaving heterogeneity possible. Increased T cell density in blood showed an association with longer overall survival.

Only in-frame clones appear in the TCRdb table, and some are missing; sequencing was by immunoSEQ multiplex PCR. In the table there are around 34,000 clones, 93% of which are singletons. The sequencing here drew on peripheral blood, taken before any cancer treatment. This chain links TRBV18 with TRBJ2-7; 12 nucleotides agree with TRBD1. The sequence was collected from an older female donor with stage I lung adenocarcinoma. For the CDR3, the DNA is TGTGCCAGCTCACCAGGGACAGGGGGCGACGAGCAGTACTTC. Protein sequence: CASSPGTGGDEQYF.